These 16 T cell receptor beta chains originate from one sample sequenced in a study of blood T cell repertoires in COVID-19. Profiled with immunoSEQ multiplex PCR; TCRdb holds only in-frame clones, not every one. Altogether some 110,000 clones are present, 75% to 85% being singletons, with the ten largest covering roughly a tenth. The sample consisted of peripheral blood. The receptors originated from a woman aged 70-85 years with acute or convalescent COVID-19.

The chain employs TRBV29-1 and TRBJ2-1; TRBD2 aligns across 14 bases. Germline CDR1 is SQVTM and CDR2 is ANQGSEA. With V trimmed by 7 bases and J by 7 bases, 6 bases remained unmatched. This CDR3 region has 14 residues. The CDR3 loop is CSGTGTSGGNEQFF. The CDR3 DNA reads TGCAGCGGGACCGGGACTAGCGGGGGTAATGAGCAGTTCTTC.

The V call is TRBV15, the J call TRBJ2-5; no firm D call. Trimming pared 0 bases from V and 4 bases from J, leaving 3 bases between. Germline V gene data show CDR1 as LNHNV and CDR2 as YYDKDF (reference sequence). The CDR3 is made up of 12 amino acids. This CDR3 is CATSRDLETQYF. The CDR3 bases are TGTGCCACCAGCAGAGATCTAGAGACCCAGTACTTC.

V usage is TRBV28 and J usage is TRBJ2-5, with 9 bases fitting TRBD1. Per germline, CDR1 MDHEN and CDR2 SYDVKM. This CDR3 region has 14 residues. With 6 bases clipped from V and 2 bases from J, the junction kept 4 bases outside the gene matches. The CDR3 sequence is CASRRQGGQETQYF. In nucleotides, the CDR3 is TGTGCCAGCAGAAGACAGGGGGGTCAAGAGACCCAGTACTTC.

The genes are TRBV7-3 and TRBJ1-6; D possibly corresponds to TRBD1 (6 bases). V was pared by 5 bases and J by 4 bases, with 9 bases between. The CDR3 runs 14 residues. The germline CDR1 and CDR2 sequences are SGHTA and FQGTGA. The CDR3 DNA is TGTGCCAGCAGCGTCGGACAGTATAATTCACCCCTCCACTTT. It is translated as CASSVGQYNSPLHF.

CDR3 nucleotide sequence: TGTGCCAGCAGCTTAGGGGAGCAGCAGCCCCAGCATTTT. Translation: CASSLGEQQPQHF. This chain links TRBV11-2 with TRBJ1-5; unclear D gene. Germline V CDR1 and CDR2: SGHAT, FQNNGV. The CDR3 runs to 13 residues. Trimming pared 1 base from V and 7 bases from J, leaving 8 bases between.

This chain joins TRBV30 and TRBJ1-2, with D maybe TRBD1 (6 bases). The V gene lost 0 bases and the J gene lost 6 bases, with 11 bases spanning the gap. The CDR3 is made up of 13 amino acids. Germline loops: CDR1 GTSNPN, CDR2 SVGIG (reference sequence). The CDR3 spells CAWSVNREHGYTF. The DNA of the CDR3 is TGTGCCTGGAGTGTAAACAGGGAGCATGGCTACACCTTC.

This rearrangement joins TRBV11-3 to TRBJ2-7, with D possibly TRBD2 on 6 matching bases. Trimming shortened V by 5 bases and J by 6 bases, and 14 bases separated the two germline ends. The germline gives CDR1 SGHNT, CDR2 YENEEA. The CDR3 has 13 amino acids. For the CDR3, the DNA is TGTGCCAGCAGCCCAGCCGTCGGGGGCGAGCAGTACTTC. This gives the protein CASSPAVGGEQYF.

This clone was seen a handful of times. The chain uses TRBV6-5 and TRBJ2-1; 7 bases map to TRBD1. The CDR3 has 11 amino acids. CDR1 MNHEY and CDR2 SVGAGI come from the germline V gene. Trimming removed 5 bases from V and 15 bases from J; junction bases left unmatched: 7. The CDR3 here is CASSQRQGLFF. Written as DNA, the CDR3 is TGTGCCAGCAGTCAACGACAGGGATTGTTCTTC.

This CDR3 reads CASTLTGGVYGYTF. In DNA form, the CDR3 reads TGTGCCAGCACCCTGACAGGGGGCGTTTATGGCTACACCTTC. The V call is TRBV7-9, the J call TRBJ1-2, with 10 bases lining up with TRBD1. Germline loops: CDR1 SEHNR, CDR2 FQNEAQ (reference sequence). J gave up 5 bases and V 7 bases, and 7 bases lay outside the gene matches. The CDR3 runs 14 residues.

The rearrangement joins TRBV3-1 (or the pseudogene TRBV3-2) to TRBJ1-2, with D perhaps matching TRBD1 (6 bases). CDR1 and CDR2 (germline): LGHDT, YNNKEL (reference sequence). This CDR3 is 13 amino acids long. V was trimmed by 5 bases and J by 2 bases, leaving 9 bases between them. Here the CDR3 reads CASSYGQNYGYTF. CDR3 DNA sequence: TGTGCCAGCAGCTACGGACAGAACTATGGCTACACCTTC.

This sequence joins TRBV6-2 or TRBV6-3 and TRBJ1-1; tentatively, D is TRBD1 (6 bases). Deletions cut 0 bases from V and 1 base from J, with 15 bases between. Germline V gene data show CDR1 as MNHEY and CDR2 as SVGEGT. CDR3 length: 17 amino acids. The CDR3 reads CASSYSEDRPGNTEAFF. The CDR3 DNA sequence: TGTGCCAGCAGTTACTCGGAAGACAGGCCGGGGAACACTGAAGCTTTCTTT.

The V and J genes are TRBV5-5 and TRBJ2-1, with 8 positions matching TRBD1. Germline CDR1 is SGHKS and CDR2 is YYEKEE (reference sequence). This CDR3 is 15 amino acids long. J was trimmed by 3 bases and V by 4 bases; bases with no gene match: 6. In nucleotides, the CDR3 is TGTGCCAGCAGCCTACGGGACAGGTTCTACAATGAGCAGTTCTTC. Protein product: CASSLRDRFYNEQFF.

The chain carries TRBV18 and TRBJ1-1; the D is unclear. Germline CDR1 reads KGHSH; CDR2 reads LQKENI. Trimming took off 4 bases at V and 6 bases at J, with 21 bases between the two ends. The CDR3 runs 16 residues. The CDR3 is CASSRSTSAVLSEAFF. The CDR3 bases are TGTGCCAGCTCACGTTCTACCTCCGCGGTTTTGTCTGAAGCTTTCTTT.

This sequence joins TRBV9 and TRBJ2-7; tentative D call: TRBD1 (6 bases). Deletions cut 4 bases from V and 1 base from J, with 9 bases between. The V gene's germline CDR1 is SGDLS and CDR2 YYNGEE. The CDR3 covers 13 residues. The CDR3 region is CASSPTGSYEQYF. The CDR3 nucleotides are TGTGCCAGCAGCCCCACAGGGTCCTACGAGCAGTACTTC.

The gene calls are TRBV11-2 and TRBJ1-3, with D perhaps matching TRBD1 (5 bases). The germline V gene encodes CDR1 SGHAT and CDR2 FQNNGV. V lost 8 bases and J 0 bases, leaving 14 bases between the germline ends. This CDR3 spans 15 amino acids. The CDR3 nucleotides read TGTGCCAGCGGGGCTACAGGCGACTCTGGAAACACCATATATTTT. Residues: CASGATGDSGNTIYF.

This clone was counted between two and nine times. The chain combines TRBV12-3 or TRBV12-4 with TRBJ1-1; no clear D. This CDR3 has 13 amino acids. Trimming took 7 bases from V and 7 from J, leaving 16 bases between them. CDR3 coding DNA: TGTGCCAGCACCCTCCGGGGAAGTGGTGAAGCTTTCTTT. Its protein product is CASTLRGSGEAFF.